This T cell receptor beta chain comes out of a study of blood T cell repertoires in COVID-19. Whole-study context: Sources were T cells, B-cell-depleted T cells, or PBMCs; the material itself was cDNA or gDNA.

The CDR3 loop spans 17 amino acids. CDR1 LGHNA and CDR2 YNFKEQ come from the germline V gene. The V segment lost 0 bases and the J segment 5 bases; nucleotides outside the gene matches: 6. Data came from immunoSEQ multiplex PCR; TCRdb stores just in-frame clones and leaves some out. This sample has about 170,000 clones, with around nine tenths found just once. The source material was peripheral blood. This receptor was taken from a man aged 18 to 30 with active or convalescent COVID-19. The chain employs TRBV4-2 and TRBJ1-5, with TRBD1 identical over 11 bases. CDR3 nucleotides: TGTGCCAGCAGCCAAGATCTGGGGACAGGGGGGGATCAGCCCCAGCATTTT. It yields the protein CASSQDLGTGGDQPQHF.